This TCR beta chain appears in the sequencing data of a study of brain T cells in children with intractable seizures (dated by TCRdb to the early 2020s). For the wider study: A NanoString immunology panel was first used to screen resected brain tissue from 40 to 60 pediatric epilepsy surgery cases for immune gene transcripts. Among the roughly twelve selected surgery cases, eight also had pre-surgery blood sequenced, leaving four with brain tissue only.

On the study overall, not on this receptor specifically: Viral specificity was inferred solely from CDR3 sequence similarity, and the HCMV serostatus of the patients was not known. Because pre- and post-surgery blood were sequenced to different depths, clones absent from the pre-surgery sample may reflect undersampling.

CDR1 and CDR2 are drawn from the germline V gene: SGHRS, YFSETQ. CDR3 length: 14 amino acids, cysteine to phenylalanine. Only the CDR3 part of the read is kept: 42 bases, read in frame from the first base. V is cut by 4 bases and J by 2 bases, and the space between the germline ends is 13 bases. As to this clone: No cognate antigen has been identified for it. The record has no base qualities; no much larger clone is one base away.

The immunoSEQ assay was used to generate TCR beta chain sequences from genomic DNA. The published analysis was carried out like this. Any CDR3 sequence that did not begin with the conserved framework cysteine at position 104 was removed by hand. To get clonality, the normalized Shannon's Diversity Index was subtracted from one, giving values from 0 (maximal diversity) to 1 (oligoclonal). Differences in the frequency of the same CDR3 between samples, such as brain versus blood, were assessed with chi-squared comparison-of-proportions tests. Public clonotypes were found by searching immuneACCESS, and the VDJdb browser was used to assess similarity to known antiviral clonotypes. This immuneACCESS table, as held by TCRdb, lists in-frame sequences with V and J called but not all clones. Of the missing ones, under half trace to an unresolved V gene in checked studies; the others have no known cause. Clone size and V and J calls were adopted from that table, with D and trimming inferred from the DNA. The sample records 340,000 or so clones, more than 85% of which are singletons. The ten biggest clones cover around 6% of the sample.

According to the study, the label for this sample's time point signals: blood from clinic visit 5 months post-surgery; TSC patient then seizure free. The surgery cases showing the highest brain T cell transcript signatures were chosen for TCR beta chain sequencing of brain tissue and, when available, of blood. Before surgery, the patients had been given at least one anti-epileptic drug. The TCR-sequenced patients were children whose drug-resistant epilepsy was caused by tuberous sclerosis complex, focal cortical dysplasia, Rasmussen encephalitis or hemimegalencephaly. The Monarch genomic DNA purification kit was used to extract bulk genomic DNA from unsorted brain tissue and whole blood.

The source was peripheral blood, collected roughly 5 months after surgery. The receptor's source is a boy in the first two years of life with tuberous sclerosis and intractable seizures. Here the chain combines TRBV5-1 and TRBJ2-7, with the D gene uncertain. The sequence in DNA is TGCGCCAGCAGCCTCTCCGTCACGGCCTACGAGCAGTACTTC. Its protein is CASSLSVTAYEQYF.